Listed below are T cell receptor beta chains from one sample, sequenced in a study of control samples from healthy donors and cancer patients. Libraries were prepared by immunoSEQ multiplex PCR; TCRdb keeps only in-frame clonotypes and omits some of them. The table lists over 30,000 clones, about 88% of them singletons. The sequencing sample was made of PBMCs. These receptors were taken from a woman aged 35 to 49 with lung cancer. CDR3s include the opening cysteine and the closing phenylalanine or tryptophan. The D gene is left open where the match is weak. Part of the rows lack a size; the others show once, few, many or a class for expanded clones.

TRBJ1-1 TRBD1 - TRBV6-6 TGTGCCAGCAGTCCGACAGGGATGAACACTGAAGCTTTCTTT CASSPTGMNTEAFF
TRBJ1-1 TRBD1 - TRBV6-6 TGTGCCAGCAGCATGATGTGGATGAGACAGGGGGCCTTAGAAAGCACTGAAGCTTTCTTT CASSMMWMRQGALESTEAFF
TRBJ2-1 TRBD1 - TRBV3-1/TRBV3-2 TGTGCCAGCAGCCAGGGTAGGACAGGTTGGTCTTATGAGCAGTTCTTC CASSQGRTGWSYEQFF
TRBJ2-3 - - TRBV3-1/TRBV3-2 TGTGCCAGCTCCAGGGCAGCGCACGGCACAGATACGCAGTATTTT CASSRAAHGTDTQYF
TRBJ2-3 TRBD1 - TRBV7-9 TGTGCCAGCAGCAGCTGGACAGGGCGCACAGATACGCAGTATTTT CASSSWTGRTDTQYF
TRBJ2-5 TRBD2 - TRBV5-1 TGCGCCAGCAGCCCACAACTAGCGGGGGTCCAAGAGACCCAGTACTTC CASSPQLAGVQETQYF
TRBJ1-5 - - TRBV15 TGTGCCACCAGCGGAGTAAGGGCCGACAGGTCAGGCCAGCCCCAGCATTTT CATSGVRADRSGQPQHF
TRBJ1-6 - few TRBV11-2 TGTGCCAGCAGAGTACAGGGACATAATTCACCCCTCCACTTT CASRVQGHNSPLHF
TRBJ1-3 TRBD1 - TRBV19 TGTGCCAGTAGGAGACAGGGGGAGCGAAACACCATATATTTT CASRRQGERNTIYF
TRBJ1-2 TRBD1 few TRBV5-1 TGCGCCAGCAGCGATTCGACAGGGGGATACGGCTACACCTTC CASSDSTGGYGYTF
TRBJ1-5 - - TRBV6-1 TGTGCCAGCAGTGAAAAGGGGTATAGCAATCAGCCCCAGCATTTT CASSEKGYSNQPQHF
TRBJ1-3 - - TRBV29-1 TGCAGCGTTGCTATTGGATCTGGAAACACCATATATTTT CSVAIGSGNTIYF
TRBJ2-7 - - TRBV7-9 TGTGCCAGCAGCTCCTTAGACTACGAGCAGTACTTC CASSSLDYEQYF
TRBJ1-4 TRBD1 once TRBV4-2 TGTGCCAGCAGCCCGGAAGGGGACAGGGGTATCGGCGGTGAAAAACTGTTTTTT CASSPEGDRGIGGEKLFF
TRBJ2-7 TRBD1 - TRBV5-5 TGTGCCAGCAGACGCAGACAGGGCATAGGCGACGAGCAGTACTTC CASRRRQGIGDEQYF
TRBJ2-5 - - TRBV12-3/TRBV12-4 TGTGCCAGCGCTTTGGGGGCAGAGACCCAGTACTTC CASALGAETQYF
TRBJ1-1 - - TRBV2 TGTGCCAGCAGTGAAGCGCGGGGGGGTGCTGAAGCTTTCTTT CASSEARGGAEAFF
TRBJ2-1 TRBD2 - TRBV5-6 TGTGCCAGCAGCTTCATTAGCGGGGGGGGGCACCTGGTCTACAATGAGCAGTTCTTC CASSFISGGGHLVYNEQFF
TRBJ2-7 - - TRBV2 TGTGCCAGCAGTGAAGCGCCAGGGGCCCGGGAGCAGTACTTC CASSEAPGAREQYF
TRBJ2-3 TRBD1 few TRBV6-4 TGTGCCAGCAGTGACGGGACAGGGGGCGGCACAGATACGCAGTATTTT CASSDGTGGGTDTQYF
TRBJ1-3 - - TRBV9 TGTGCCAGCAGCCCGGGGACGGGAAACACCATATATTTT CASSPGTGNTIYF